The present T cell receptor beta chain was sequenced within a study of human T cells and chemical hapten exposure. Study-level information: Patients having alopecia areata, totalis or universalis were mostly female. General study results and limits: The number of TCRs over 1 in 1000 frequency stayed unchanged after DPC. A positive correlation with patch test score was shown by PT1 expanded TCR counts. Expanded TCRs clustered into significantly more large CDR3 similarity groups than controls, the analysis revealed.

Each CDR3 protein is one row after TCRdb ran MiXCR on the RACE reads. Of about 380,000 distinct CDR3 sequences listed, roughly 5% are singletons. This clonotype was observed a handful of times. The antigen is not known. Indicated time point: patch test 1, 2 weeks after DPC sensitization. Regarding treatment: therapeutic diphenylcyclopropenone sensitization with weekly scalp DPC. This TCR was sampled from a woman aged 45-65 years with alopecia areata. Some clones in this sample may be carry-over from other donors' samples. The starting material was whole blood, obtained in connection with sensitization to the hapten diphenylcyclopropenone (DPC).

CDR3 loop: CASSLTGGGRDEQYF. The CDR3 DNA reads as TGTGCCAGCAGCCTCACGGGAGGGGGCCGGGACGAGCAGTACTTC. The V and J genes are TRBV3-1 and TRBJ2-7, with D maybe TRBD2 (8 bases). The germline V gene encodes CDR1 LGHDT and CDR2 YNNKEL (reference sequence). The CDR3 totals 15 residues. Between the trimmed V and J ends, which lost 4 bases and 5 bases, there was a span of 18 bases.